Below are 23 T cell receptor beta chains sequenced from a single sample in a study of T cells in localized non-small cell lung cancer. Produced via immunoSEQ multiplex PCR; TCRdb's table is partial and in-frame only. The data hold under 95,000 clones, with 80% observed a single time. This material consisted of peripheral blood, taken before any cancer treatment. The receptors were sampled from a female donor older than 55 with stage I lung adenocarcinoma.

The chain recombines TRBV2 with TRBJ2-1; TRBD1 is a possible D gene (5 bases). Trimming removed 2 bases at V and 7 bases at J, with 15 bases between. This CDR3 is 15 amino acids long. The V gene's germline CDR1 is SNHLY and CDR2 FYNNEI. The CDR3 DNA reads TGTGCCAGCAGTGAAAGTGGGAACAGGATGAATGAGCAGTTCTTC. As protein: CASSESGNRMNEQFF.

The chain combines TRBV5-6 with TRBJ2-2; no clear D gene. Germline CDR1 is SGHDT and CDR2 is YYEEEE. This CDR3 spans 13 amino acids. V gave up 4 bases and J gave up 7 bases, with 11 bases separating them. As DNA, the CDR3 is TGTGCCAGCAGCCGAGACCTAAACGGGGAGCTGTTTTTT. Protein sequence: CASSRDLNGELFF.

This clone was observed a few times. The genes are TRBV15 and TRBJ2-3; 9 bases align to TRBD2. After removal of 5 bases from V and 1 base from J, the junction contained 7 bases not matched to a gene. Germline assignment: CDR1 LNHNV and CDR2 YYDKDF (reference sequence). The CDR3 runs to 16 residues. The CDR3 DNA sequence: TGTGCCACCAGCCTCTCGATAGCGGGAGGCACAGATACGCAGTATTTT. Encoded protein: CATSLSIAGGTDTQYF.

V gene TRBV19 combines with J gene TRBJ2-7; D not certain. The CDR3 spans 14 residues. The V gene's germline CDR1 is LNHDA and CDR2 SQIVND (reference sequence). The V end lost 10 bases, the J end lost 2 bases, and 18 bases lay between the germline ends. The CDR3: CATPGSALTYEQYF. CDR3 nucleotides: TGTGCCACCCCCGGCTCGGCGCTAACCTACGAGCAGTACTTC.

The gene calls are TRBV14 and TRBJ2-2; D gene uncertain. The ends were cut back, 6 bases at V and 7 bases at J, with 12 bases in the middle. The CDR3 totals 13 residues. From germline, CDR1 is SGHDN and CDR2 FVKESK. DNA of the CDR3: TGTGCCAGCAGTCACCCCTGGGTCGGGGAGCTGTTTTTT. Protein sequence: CASSHPWVGELFF.

This clone showed up just a few times. This chain links TRBV9 with TRBJ1-1, with a tentative D call TRBD1 (6 bases). This CDR3 has 14 residues. Germline V CDR1 and CDR2: SGDLS, YYNGEE. Trimming stripped 4 bases from V and 6 bases from J, with 16 bases between. CDR3 nucleotide sequence: TGTGCCAGCAGCTTTTTACAGGGCTACGCTGAAGCTTTCTTT. Translated: CASSFLQGYAEAFF.

V is TRBV9 and J is TRBJ2-3, with D possibly being TRBD2 (5 bases). The CDR3 extends over 15 amino acids. The V end was cut by 4 bases, the J end by 0 bases, with 12 bases between. CDR1 is SGDLS, CDR2 YYNGEE, per germline. CDR3 amino acids: CASSWRTGSTDTQYF. Here the CDR3 DNA reads TGTGCCAGCAGCTGGAGGACGGGTAGCACAGATACGCAGTATTTT.

This chain uses TRBV7-9 with TRBJ1-2, with D possibly TRBD1 on 5 matching bases. Germline assignment: CDR1 SEHNR and CDR2 FQNEAQ (reference sequence). V lost 3 bases, J lost 1 base, and 6 bases lay in between. The CDR3 loop spans 13 amino acids. The CDR3 sequence: CASSLDNNYGYTF. DNA for the CDR3: TGTGCCAGCAGCTTGGACAATAACTATGGCTACACCTTC. Complete variable domain (other parts from reference TRBV7-9 and TRBJ1-2): DTGVSQNPRHKITKRGQNVTFRCDPISEHNRLYWYRQTLGQGPEFLTYFQNEAQLEKSRLLSDRFSAERPKGSFSTLEIQRTEQGDSAMYLCASSLDNNYGYTFGSGTRLTVV.

The chain joins TRBV25-1 to TRBJ1-3; 9 bases match TRBD1. V shed 3 bases and J 4 bases; nucleotides not matched to a gene: 13. In germline, CDR1 is MGHDK, CDR2 SYGVNS. CDR3 length: 18 amino acids. CDR3 region: CASSDQEGQGRVGNTIYF. The CDR3, as DNA: TGTGCCAGCAGTGACCAAGAGGGACAGGGACGCGTCGGAAACACCATATATTTT.

The chain couples TRBV2 to TRBJ1-5; no clear D gene. The CDR3 contains 15 residues. The ends were cut back, 6 bases at V and 9 bases at J, with 21 bases in the middle. The germline V gene has CDR1 SNHLY and CDR2 FYNNEI. The CDR3 is CASRTDRTGGRPQHF. The CDR3, as DNA: TGTGCCAGCAGAACGGACCGGACGGGAGGTAGGCCCCAGCATTTT.

The J gene is TRBJ2-7, the V gene TRBV5-6; unclear D gene. V was pared by 4 bases and J by 0 bases, with 11 bases between. The CDR3 is 14 amino acids. Germline-derived CDR1 and CDR2 are SGHDT and YYEEEE. CDR3: CASSPRPDSYEQYF. The CDR3 nucleotides read TGTGCCAGCAGCCCCCGGCCAGACTCCTACGAGCAGTACTTC.

The V call is TRBV10-1, the J call TRBJ2-4, with D perhaps matching TRBD1 (5 bases). CDR3 length: 17 residues. Trimming removed 2 bases from V and 3 bases from J, with 17 bases in between. CDR1 and CDR2 (germline): WNHNN, SYGVQD (reference sequence). The chain's CDR3 is CASSEQKGRHDKNIQYF. The CDR3 coding sequence is TGCGCCAGCAGTGAGCAAAAGGGGCGCCATGACAAAAACATTCAGTACTTC.

The chain recombines TRBV5-4 with TRBJ1-1; no clear D gene. Trimming took 6 bases from V and 4 from J, leaving 13 bases between them. CDR3 length: 13 amino acids. Germline assignment: CDR1 SGHNT and CDR2 YYREEE (reference sequence). The CDR3 coding sequence is TGTGCCAGCAAAGACCGAGGAACCACTGAAGCTTTCTTT. It specifies CASKDRGTTEAFF.

This clone showed up just a few times. This rearrangement joins TRBV11-2 to TRBJ2-1; D is unclear. Germline V gene lookup returns CDR1 SGHAT and CDR2 FQNNGV. The V end lost 1 base, the J end lost 9 bases, and 25 bases lay between the germline ends. The CDR3 has 18 residues. DNA for the CDR3: TGTGCCAGCAGCTTAGTAAGTAGCTCTTGGTCCCCCGCCGGTGAGCAGTTCTTC. Encoded protein: CASSLVSSSWSPAGEQFF.

The CDR3 here is CASSVAPGEGDTQYF. CDR3 DNA sequence: TGTGCCAGCAGCGTAGCCCCGGGCGAGGGGGATACGCAGTATTTT. The V and J genes are TRBV9 and TRBJ2-3; D possibly uses TRBD1 or TRBD2 (5 bases each). In germline, CDR1 is SGDLS, CDR2 YYNGEE. The CDR3 consists of 15 residues. Trimming stripped 0 bases from V and 6 bases from J, with 14 bases between.

The chain has TRBV13 and TRBJ1-1; a weak D match, TRBD1 (5 bases). Germline-derived CDR1 and CDR2 are PRHDT and FYEKMQ (reference sequence). This CDR3 contains 15 residues. V gave up 3 bases and J gave up 1 base, with 12 bases separating them. The CDR3 region is CASSFIRGRNTEAFF. CDR3 DNA: TGTGCCAGCAGCTTTATTCGGGGGAGGAACACTGAAGCTTTCTTT.

The chain is built from TRBV5-6 and TRBJ1-2; 9 positions match TRBD1. This CDR3 has 15 amino acids. CDR1 is SGHDT and CDR2 is YYEEEE in the germline V gene. Trimming took 5 bases from V and 4 from J; bases not matched to a gene: 9. DNA of the CDR3: TGTGCCAGCAGGGGTACAGGGGGCTCTGTCTATGGCTACACCTTC. Residues: CASRGTGGSVYGYTF.

This chain connects TRBV30 to TRBJ1-6, with 7 nucleotides matching TRBD1. Trimming cost V 0 bases and J 12 bases; bases outside gene matches: 8. The length of the CDR3 is 14 residues. Germline-derived CDR1 and CDR2 are GTSNPN and SVGIG (reference sequence). The CDR3 sequence is CAWSVGQVEKPLHF. In nucleotides, the CDR3 is TGTGCCTGGAGTGTCGGACAGGTAGAGAAACCCCTCCACTTT.

The V gene is TRBV5-8, the J gene TRBJ2-6, with TRBD1 identical over 9 bases. V lost 7 bases and J lost 4; bases outside the gene matches: 9. The CDR3 length is 16 residues. Per the germline V gene, CDR1 is SGHTS and CDR2 is YDEGEE. CDR3 in amino acids: CASFLLQGAGANVLTF. The CDR3 DNA follows: TGTGCCAGCTTCCTATTACAGGGGGCCGGGGCCAACGTCCTGACTTTC.

In this sample, this clone turned up a few times. This chain connects TRBV7-9 to TRBJ2-5; possibly TRBD1 or TRBD2 for D (6 bases each). With 3 bases removed from V and 2 bases from J, the gap between germline ends came to 10 bases. The CDR3 contains 14 residues. CDR1 SEHNR and CDR2 FQNEAQ come from the germline V gene (reference sequence). The DNA of the CDR3 is TGTGCCAGCAGCTTCTGGGGGGCACAAGAGACCCAGTACTTC. Translated: CASSFWGAQETQYF.

CDR3 sequence (DNA): TGTGCAACCGGGATTCCTGGGGGCGGGGAGCTGTTTTTT. Translating it yields CATGIPGGGELFF. This chain connects TRBV7-7 to TRBJ2-2; perhaps D is TRBD1 or TRBD2 (5 bases each). This CDR3 comprises 13 residues. CDR1 and CDR2 from the germline V gene are SSHAT and FNYEAQ (reference sequence).

The CDR3 loop is CATSRDLSFYNEQFF. The CDR3 region has the DNA TGTGCCACCAGCAGAGATCTATCTTTCTACAATGAGCAGTTCTTC. The rearrangement links TRBV15 to TRBJ2-1; no definite D call. The ends were cut back, 0 bases at V and 3 bases at J, with 9 bases in the middle. The CDR3 extends over 15 amino acids. Per germline, CDR1 LNHNV and CDR2 YYDKDF (reference sequence).

This clone was detected only a few times. The V call is TRBV13, the J call TRBJ2-4; 10 positions agree with TRBD2. CDR3 size: 16 residues. Per germline, CDR1 PRHDT and CDR2 FYEKMQ (reference sequence). V trimming: 4 bases; J trimming: 1 base; junction bases outside the gene matches: 4. CDR3 amino acids: CASSSPSGSAKNIQYF. The CDR3, as DNA: TGTGCCAGCAGCTCCCCTAGCGGGAGCGCCAAAAACATTCAGTACTTC.